This TCR beta chain comes out of a study of T-cell memory formation after mild COVID-19. Study details: TCR clusters were largely donor specific.

General study findings and limits: Later expanders leaned CD4+, whereas day 15 to 85 contracting clones were balanced CD4/CD8.

This clonotype was recorded a few times. Antigen specificity is unknown. Constant-segment-primed 5'RACE gave TCR alpha and TCR beta cDNA libraries with sample barcodes and UMIs. TCRdb called the 5' RACE reads again in MiXCR, with one record for every CDR3 protein. The table has 250,000 to 300,000 distinct CDR3 sequences, under 20% seen once. This clonotype was sampled from a young man who had mild COVID-19 (a few samples of this study predate the infection). Cell type and time point are not known. Sequencing was carried out using PBMCs or a T cell subset sorted from them (not recorded which).

The CDR3 region is CASSVGGGRDTQYF. The DNA of the CDR3 is TGTGCCAGCAGCGTAGGCGGGGGGAGAGATACGCAGTATTTT. The chain recombines TRBV9 with TRBJ2-3, with TRBD2 matching 8 bases. Germline values: CDR1 SGDLS, CDR2 YYNGEE. The CDR3 spans 14 residues. J was trimmed by 5 bases and V by 0 bases; bases with no gene match: 2.